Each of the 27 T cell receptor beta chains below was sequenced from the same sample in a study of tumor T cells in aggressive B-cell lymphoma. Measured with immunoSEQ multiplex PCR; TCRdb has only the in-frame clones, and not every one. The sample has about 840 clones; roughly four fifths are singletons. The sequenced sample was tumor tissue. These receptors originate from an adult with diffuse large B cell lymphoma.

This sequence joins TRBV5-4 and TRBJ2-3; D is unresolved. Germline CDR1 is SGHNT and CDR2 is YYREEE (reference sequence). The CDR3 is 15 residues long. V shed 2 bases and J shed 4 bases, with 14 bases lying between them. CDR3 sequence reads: CASSFPERSADTQYF. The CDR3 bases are TGTGCCAGCAGCTTTCCAGAAAGAAGCGCAGATACGCAGTATTTT.

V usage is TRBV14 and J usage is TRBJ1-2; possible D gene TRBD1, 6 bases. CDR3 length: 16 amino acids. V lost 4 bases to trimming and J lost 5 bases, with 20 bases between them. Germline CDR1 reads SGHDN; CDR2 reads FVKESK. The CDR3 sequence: CASSPMAGAFSYGYTF. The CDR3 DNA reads TGTGCCAGCAGCCCCATGGCGGGGGCGTTCTCTTATGGCTACACCTTC.

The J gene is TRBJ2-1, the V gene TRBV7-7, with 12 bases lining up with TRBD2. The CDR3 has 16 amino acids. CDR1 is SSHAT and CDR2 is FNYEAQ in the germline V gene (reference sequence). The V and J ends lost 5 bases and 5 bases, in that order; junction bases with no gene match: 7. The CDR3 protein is CASSPLGLAGNNEQFF. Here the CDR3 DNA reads TGTGCCAGCAGCCCCCTCGGACTAGCGGGGAACAATGAGCAGTTCTTC.

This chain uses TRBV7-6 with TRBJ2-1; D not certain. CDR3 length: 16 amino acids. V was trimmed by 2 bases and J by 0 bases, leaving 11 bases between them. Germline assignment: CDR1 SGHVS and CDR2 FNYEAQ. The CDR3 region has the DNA TGTGCCAGCAGCTTAATGAGGCTCCGCTCCTACAATGAGCAGTTCTTC. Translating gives CASSLMRLRSYNEQFF.

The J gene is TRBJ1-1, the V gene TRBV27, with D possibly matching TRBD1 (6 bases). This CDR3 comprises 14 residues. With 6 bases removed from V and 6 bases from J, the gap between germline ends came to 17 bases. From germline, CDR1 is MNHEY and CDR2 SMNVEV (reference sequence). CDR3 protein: CASRTDSSLPEAFF. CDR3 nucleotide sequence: TGTGCCAGCAGGACGGACAGTTCCCTCCCTGAAGCTTTCTTT.

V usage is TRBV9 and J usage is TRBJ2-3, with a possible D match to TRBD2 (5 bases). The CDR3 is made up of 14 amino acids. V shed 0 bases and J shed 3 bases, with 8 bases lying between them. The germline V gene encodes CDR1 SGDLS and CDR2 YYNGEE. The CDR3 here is CASSVVEGTDTQYF. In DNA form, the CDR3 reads TGTGCCAGCAGCGTAGTTGAGGGAACAGATACGCAGTATTTT.

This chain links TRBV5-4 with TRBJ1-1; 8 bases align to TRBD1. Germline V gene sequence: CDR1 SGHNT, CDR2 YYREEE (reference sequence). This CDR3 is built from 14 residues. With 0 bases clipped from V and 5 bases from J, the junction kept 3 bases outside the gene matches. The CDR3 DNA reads TGTGCCAGCAGCTTGGGACAGGGGTGGACTGAAGCTTTCTTT. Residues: CASSLGQGWTEAFF.

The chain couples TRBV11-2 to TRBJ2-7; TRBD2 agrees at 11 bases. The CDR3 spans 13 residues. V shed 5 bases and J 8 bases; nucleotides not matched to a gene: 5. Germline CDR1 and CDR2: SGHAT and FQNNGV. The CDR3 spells CASSPGTSGKQYF. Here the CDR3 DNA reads TGTGCCAGCAGCCCAGGGACTAGCGGAAAGCAGTACTTC.

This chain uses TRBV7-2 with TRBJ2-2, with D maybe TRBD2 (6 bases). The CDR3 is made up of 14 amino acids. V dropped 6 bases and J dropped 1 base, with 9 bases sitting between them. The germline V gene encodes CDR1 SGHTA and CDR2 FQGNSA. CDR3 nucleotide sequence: TGTGCCAGCAGGCCCGGGAGGAACACCGGGGAGCTGTTTTTT. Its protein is CASRPGRNTGELFF.

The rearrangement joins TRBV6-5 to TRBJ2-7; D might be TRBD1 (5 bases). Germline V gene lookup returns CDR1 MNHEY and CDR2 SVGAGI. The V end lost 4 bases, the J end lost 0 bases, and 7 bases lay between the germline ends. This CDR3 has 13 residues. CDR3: CASSWGNSYEQYF. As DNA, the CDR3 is TGTGCCAGCAGTTGGGGCAACTCCTACGAGCAGTACTTC.

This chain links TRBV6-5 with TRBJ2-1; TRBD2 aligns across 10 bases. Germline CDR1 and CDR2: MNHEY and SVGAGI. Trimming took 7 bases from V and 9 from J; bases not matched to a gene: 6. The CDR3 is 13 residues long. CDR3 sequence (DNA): TGTGCCAGCAAGCCCCCTAGCGGGAGTGAGCAGTTCTTC. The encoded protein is CASKPPSGSEQFF.

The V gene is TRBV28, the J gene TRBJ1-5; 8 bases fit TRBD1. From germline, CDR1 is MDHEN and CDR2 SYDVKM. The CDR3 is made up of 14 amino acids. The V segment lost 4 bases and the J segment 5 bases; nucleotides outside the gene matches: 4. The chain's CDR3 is CASSYRDRYQPQHF. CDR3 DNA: TGTGCCAGCAGTTACCGGGACAGGTATCAGCCCCAGCATTTT.

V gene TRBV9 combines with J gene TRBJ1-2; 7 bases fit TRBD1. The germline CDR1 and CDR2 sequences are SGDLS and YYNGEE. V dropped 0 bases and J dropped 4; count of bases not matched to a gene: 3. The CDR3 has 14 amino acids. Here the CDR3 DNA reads TGTGCCAGCAGCGTAGGGGGGACAGCCTATGGCTACACCTTC. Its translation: CASSVGGTAYGYTF.

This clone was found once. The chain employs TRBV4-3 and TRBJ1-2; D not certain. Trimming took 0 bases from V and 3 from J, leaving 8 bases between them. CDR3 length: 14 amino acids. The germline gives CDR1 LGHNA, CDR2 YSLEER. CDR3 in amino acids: CASSQERVDYGYTF. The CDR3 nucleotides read TGCGCCAGCAGCCAAGAGAGGGTAGACTATGGCTACACCTTC.

CDR3 sequence: CASSAAGAQQFF. The CDR3 coding sequence is TGTGCCAGCAGCGCAGCGGGAGCCCAGCAGTTCTTC. The J gene is TRBJ2-1, the V gene TRBV6-6; 8 bases align to TRBD2. The CDR3 totals 12 residues. The V gene end was trimmed by 6 bases and the J gene end by 11 bases; junction bases not matched to a gene: 6. Germline CDR1 is MNHNY and CDR2 is SVGAGI (reference sequence).

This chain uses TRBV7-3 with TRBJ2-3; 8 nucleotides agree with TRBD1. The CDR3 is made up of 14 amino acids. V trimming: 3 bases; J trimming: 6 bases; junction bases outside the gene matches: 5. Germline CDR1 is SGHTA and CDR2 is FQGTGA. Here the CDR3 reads CASSLSGGLDTQYF. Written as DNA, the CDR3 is TGTGCCAGCAGCTTGTCAGGGGGCCTTGATACGCAGTATTTT.

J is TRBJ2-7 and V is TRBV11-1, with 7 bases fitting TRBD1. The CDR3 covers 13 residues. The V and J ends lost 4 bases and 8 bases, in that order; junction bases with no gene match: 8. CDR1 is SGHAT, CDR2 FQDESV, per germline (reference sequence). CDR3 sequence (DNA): TGTGCCAGCAGCTGGGGACAGAGCGTCCAGCAGTACTTC. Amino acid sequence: CASSWGQSVQQYF.

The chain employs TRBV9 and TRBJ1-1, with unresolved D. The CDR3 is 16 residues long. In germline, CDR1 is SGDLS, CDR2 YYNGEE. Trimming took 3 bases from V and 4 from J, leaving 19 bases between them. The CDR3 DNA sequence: TGTGCCAGCAGCGCCCCGGCGGGTGGGATGGGCACTGAAGCTTTCTTT. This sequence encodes CASSAPAGGMGTEAFF.

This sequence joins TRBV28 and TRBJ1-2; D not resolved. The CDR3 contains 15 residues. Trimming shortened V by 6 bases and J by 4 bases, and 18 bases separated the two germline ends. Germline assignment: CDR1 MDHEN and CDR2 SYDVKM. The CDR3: CASSTRAEGSYGYTF. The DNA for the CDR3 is TGTGCCAGCAGCACCCGGGCCGAGGGAAGCTATGGCTACACCTTC.

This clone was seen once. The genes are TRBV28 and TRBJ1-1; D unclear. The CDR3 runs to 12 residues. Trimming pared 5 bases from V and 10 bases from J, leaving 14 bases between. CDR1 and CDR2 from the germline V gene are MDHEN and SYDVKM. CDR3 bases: TGTGCCAGCAGTAGCGGACGGTCGGGAGCTTTCTTT. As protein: CASSSGRSGAFF.

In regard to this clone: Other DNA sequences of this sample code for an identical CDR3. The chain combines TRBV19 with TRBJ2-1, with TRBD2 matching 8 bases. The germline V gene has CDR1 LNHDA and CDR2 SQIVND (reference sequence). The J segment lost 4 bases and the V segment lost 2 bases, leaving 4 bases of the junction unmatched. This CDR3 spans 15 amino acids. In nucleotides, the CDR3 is TGTGCCAGTAGTATAACTAGCGGAGCTTACAATGAGCAGTTCTTC. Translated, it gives CASSITSGAYNEQFF. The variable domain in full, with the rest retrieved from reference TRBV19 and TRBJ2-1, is DGGITQSPKYLFRKEGQNVTLSCEQNLNHDAMYWYRQDPGQGLRLIYYSQIVNDFQKGDIAEGYSVSREKKESFPLTVTSAQKNPTAFYLCASSITSGAYNEQFFGPGTRLTVL.

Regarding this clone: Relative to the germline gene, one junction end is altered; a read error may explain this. The CDR3 loop reads CASNLGTSGTYEQYF. Written as DNA, the CDR3 is TGTGCCAGCAACTTGGGAACTAGCGGAACCTACGAGCAGTACTTC. This chain joins TRBV5-4 and TRBJ2-7; 8 bases agree with TRBD2. This CDR3 is built from 15 residues. The germline V gene encodes CDR1 SGHNT and CDR2 YYREEE (reference sequence).

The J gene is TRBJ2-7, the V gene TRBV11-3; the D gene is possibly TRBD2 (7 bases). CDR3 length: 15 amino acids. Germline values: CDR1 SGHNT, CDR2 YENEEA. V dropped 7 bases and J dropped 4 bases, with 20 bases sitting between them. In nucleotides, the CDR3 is TGTGCCAGCACCAGGGAACGGGGGGCGCGGTACGAGCAGTACTTC. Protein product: CASTRERGARYEQYF. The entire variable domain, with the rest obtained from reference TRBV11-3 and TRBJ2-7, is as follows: EAGVVQSPRYKIIEKKQPVAFWCNPISGHNTLYWYLQNLGQGPELLIRYENEEAVDDSQLPKDRFSAERLKGVDSTLKIQPAELGDSAVYLCASTRERGARYEQYFGPGTRLTVT.

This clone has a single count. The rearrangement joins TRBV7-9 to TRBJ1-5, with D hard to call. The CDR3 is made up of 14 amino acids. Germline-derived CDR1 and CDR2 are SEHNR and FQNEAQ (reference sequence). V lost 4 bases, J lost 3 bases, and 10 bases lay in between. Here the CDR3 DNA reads TGTGCCAGCAGCTGGGCGAGTCCCAATCAGCCCCAGCATTTT. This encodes CASSWASPNQPQHF. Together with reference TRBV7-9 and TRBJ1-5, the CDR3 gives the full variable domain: DTGVSQNPRHKITKRGQNVTFRCDPISEHNRLYWYRQTLGQGPEFLTYFQNEAQLEKSRLLSDRFSAERPKGSFSTLEIQRTEQGDSAMYLCASSWASPNQPQHFGDGTRLSIL.

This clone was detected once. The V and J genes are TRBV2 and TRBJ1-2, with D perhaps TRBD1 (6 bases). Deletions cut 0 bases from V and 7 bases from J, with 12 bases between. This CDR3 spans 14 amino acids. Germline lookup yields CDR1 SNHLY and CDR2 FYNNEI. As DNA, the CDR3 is TGTGCCAGCAGTGAAGCGGCCAGGGACACTGGCTACACCTTC. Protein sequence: CASSEAARDTGYTF.

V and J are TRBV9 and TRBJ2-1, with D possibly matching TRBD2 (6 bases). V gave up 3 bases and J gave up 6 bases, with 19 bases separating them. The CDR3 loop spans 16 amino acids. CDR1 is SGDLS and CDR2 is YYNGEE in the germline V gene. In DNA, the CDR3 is TGTGCCAGCAGCGCGACGGGGGATCTTTACCCCAATGAGCAGTTCTTC. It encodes CASSATGDLYPNEQFF.

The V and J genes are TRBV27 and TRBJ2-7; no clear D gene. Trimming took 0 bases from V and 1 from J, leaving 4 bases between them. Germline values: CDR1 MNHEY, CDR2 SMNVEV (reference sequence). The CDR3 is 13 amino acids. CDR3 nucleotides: TGTGCCAGCAGTTTATCCCCGTCCTACGAGCAGTACTTC. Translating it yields CASSLSPSYEQYF.